This T cell receptor (beta chain) appears in the sequencing data of a study of blood T cell repertoires in COVID-19. Study overall: Sources were T cells, B-cell-depleted T cells, or PBMCs; the material itself was cDNA or gDNA.

The CDR3 runs to 16 residues. Per the germline V gene, CDR1 is SGHRS and CDR2 is YFSETQ. V lost 4 bases, J lost 1 base, and 17 bases lay in between. Original processing methods: Estimation of nucleated cell counts was performed using reference gene primer amplification. Generated by immunoSEQ multiplex PCR, the TCRdb table keeps only in-frame clones and is missing some. The V and J calls and clone size come from that table; D and trimming were worked out from the DNA. The profile shows approximately 300,000 clones, roughly 90% of them singletons. Sample: peripheral blood. This TCR came from a man in his late teens or twenties who had recovered from COVID-19. The chain links TRBV5-1 to TRBJ1-1; the D gene is possibly TRBD1 (5 bases). The CDR3 loop is CASSVAPRQTNTEAFF. In DNA form, the CDR3 reads TGCGCCAGCAGCGTGGCCCCCCGACAGACGAACACTGAAGCTTTCTTT.